This T cell receptor beta chain is from a study of OX40 agonist ivuxolimab in advanced cancers. Trimming cost V 6 bases and J 5 bases; bases outside gene matches: 3. The germline V gene encodes CDR1 SQVTM and CDR2 ANQGSEA. This CDR3 contains 11 residues. This table comes from immunoSEQ multiplex PCR, and its TCRdb copy is limited to in-frame clones, with some not included. The table lists 50,000 to 70,000 clones, about 93% of them singletons. The genes are TRBV29-1 and TRBJ1-1; 7 nucleotides agree with TRBD1. The source material was CD4+ or CD8+ T cells sorted from blood, sampled in a trial of the OX40 agonist ivuxolimab. The receptor was isolated from an adult with an advanced solid tumor such as melanoma, head and neck, liver or kidney cancer. This chain's CDR3 is CSVSTGTEAFF. DNA for the CDR3: TGCAGCGTCTCGACAGGGACTGAAGCTTTCTTT.